Presented here are 14 T cell receptor beta chains from one specimen sequenced in a study of blood T cell repertoires in COVID-19. Assay used: immunoSEQ multiplex PCR; TCRdb lists only in-frame clones, some missing. This sample has 200,000 to 250,000 clones, with about four fifths found just once. Sequencing was done on a sample of PBMCs or T cells enriched from blood (not recorded which). The source is a man aged 55 to 69 who had recovered from COVID-19.

Concerning this clone: A read error may produce the germline difference seen at one junction end. The chain carries TRBV6-5 and TRBJ1-6; D call uncertain. This CDR3 is 14 amino acids long. Looked up from germline, CDR1 is MNHEY and CDR2 is SVGAGI. The CDR3 nucleotides are TGTGCCAGCACTTCGGGGTCGTATACTTCACCCCTCCACTTT. Translated, it gives CASTSGSYTSPLHF.

The chain uses TRBV7-3 and TRBJ2-1, with 8 bases lining up with TRBD1. The length of the CDR3 is 14 residues. Germline V gene data show CDR1 as SGHTA and CDR2 as FQGTGA. Losses at the gene ends were 5 bases for V and 4 bases for J; bases not matched to a gene: 4. This CDR3 reads CASSPGQGYNEQFF. The CDR3 nucleotides are TGTGCCAGCAGCCCCGGACAGGGTTACAATGAGCAGTTCTTC.

The rearrangement joins TRBV29-1 to TRBJ1-1, with D maybe TRBD1 (6 bases). Germline V gene lookup returns CDR1 SQVTM and CDR2 ANQGSEA. The CDR3 has 14 residues. V lost 7 bases to trimming and J lost 0 bases, with 15 bases between them. CDR3 DNA: TGCAGCGCTGCTCCTAGGGGGTTGAACACTGAAGCTTTCTTT. Translated: CSAAPRGLNTEAFF.

This clone was counted once. The V and J genes are TRBV11-2 and TRBJ1-3; D is uncertain. The V and J ends lost 4 bases and 0 bases respectively, with 10 bases between them. This CDR3 region has 15 residues. Germline V gene data show CDR1 as SGHAT and CDR2 as FQNNGV. CDR3: CASSSEVASGNTIYF. Here the CDR3 DNA reads TGTGCCAGCAGCTCAGAAGTGGCCTCTGGAAACACCATATATTTT.

The chain recombines TRBV15 with TRBJ2-4; no clear D. V lost 4 bases and J 0 bases, leaving 7 bases between the germline ends. There are 14 residues in the CDR3. Germline CDR1 reads LNHNV; CDR2 reads YYDKDF (reference sequence). CDR3 amino acids: CATSTQLAKNIQYF. The CDR3 coding sequence is TGTGCCACCAGCACCCAATTAGCCAAAAACATTCAGTACTTC.

The rearrangement uses TRBV18 and TRBJ2-7; a possible D gene is TRBD1 (6 bases). This CDR3 region has 12 residues. Germline V gene lookup returns CDR1 KGHSH and CDR2 LQKENI. The ends were cut back, 4 bases at V and 4 bases at J, with 8 bases in the middle. CDR3 amino acids: CASSLDRYEQYF. In DNA, the CDR3 is TGTGCCAGCTCACTGGACAGATACGAGCAGTACTTC.

This rearrangement joins TRBV2 to TRBJ2-2; D possibly corresponds to TRBD1 (5 bases). The V gene's germline CDR1 is SNHLY and CDR2 FYNNEI. V was shortened by 10 bases and J by 5 bases, with 14 bases between the two germline ends. CDR3 length: 13 residues. CDR3 region: CATRAGPTGELFF. For the CDR3, the DNA is TGTGCCACCCGGGCAGGGCCTACCGGGGAGCTGTTTTTT. Complete variable domain (other parts from reference TRBV2 and TRBJ2-2): EPEVTQTPSHQVTQMGQEVILRCVPISNHLYFYWYRQILGQKVEFLVSFYNNEISEKSEIFDDQFSVERPDGSNFTLKIRSTKLEDSAMYFCATRAGPTGELFFGEGSRLTVL.

On this clone: At one boundary the junction diverges from the germline segment, which might be a read error. The V call is TRBV5-1, the J call TRBJ2-1; TRBD2 might be the D (6 bases). The CDR3 has 15 amino acids. Germline loops: CDR1 SGHRS, CDR2 YFSETQ. The CDR3, as DNA: TGCGCCAGCAGCTTGGCCACTAGCTCCCACAATGAGCAGTTCTTC. Its protein product is CASSLATSSHNEQFF. Supplemented by reference TRBV5-1 and TRBJ2-1, the full variable domain reads KAGVTQTPRYLIKTRGQQVTLSCSPISGHRSVSWYQQTPGQGLQFLFEYFSETQRNKGNFPGRFSGRQFSNSRSEMNVSTLELGDSALYLCASSLATSSHNEQFFGPGTRLTVL.

The chain has TRBV2 and TRBJ1-2; D is uncertain. CDR3 length: 12 residues. Germline V gene lookup returns CDR1 SNHLY and CDR2 FYNNEI. V was shortened by 6 bases and J by 5 bases, with 10 bases between the two germline ends. This CDR3 reads CASRADIYGYTF. CDR3 coding DNA: TGTGCCAGCAGAGCCGACATTTATGGCTACACCTTC.

This chain uses TRBV2 with TRBJ2-7; TRBD1 matches at 7 bases. V trimming: 5 bases; J trimming: 5 bases; junction bases outside the gene matches: 9. Germline loops: CDR1 SNHLY, CDR2 FYNNEI. CDR3 length: 14 residues. In nucleotides, the CDR3 is TGTGCCAGCAGTAGGGGGCACCGGTTGAACGAGCAGTACTTC. Amino acids: CASSRGHRLNEQYF. Combining the CDR3 with reference TRBV2 and TRBJ2-7 gives the whole variable domain EPEVTQTPSHQVTQMGQEVILRCVPISNHLYFYWYRQILGQKVEFLVSFYNNEISEKSEIFDDQFSVERPDGSNFTLKIRSTKLEDSAMYFCASSRGHRLNEQYFGPGTRLTVT.

This chain connects TRBV19 to TRBJ1-1, with D possibly TRBD1 on 6 matching bases. The CDR3 covers 14 residues. The V end was cut by 6 bases, the J end by 7 bases, with 18 bases between. In germline, CDR1 is LNHDA, CDR2 SQIVND (reference sequence). The DNA for the CDR3 is TGTGCCAGTAGGAATACAGGGAAATCAGATGAAGCTTTCTTT. Residues: CASRNTGKSDEAFF.

The chain joins TRBV18 to TRBJ2-7; D might be TRBD1 (6 bases). This CDR3 comprises 14 residues. CDR1 is KGHSH, CDR2 LQKENI, per germline. Trimming left V 2 bases short and J 4 bases short, with 12 bases between. This CDR3 reads CASSPGRQGYEQYF. DNA for the CDR3: TGTGCCAGCTCACCAGGACGGCAGGGGTACGAGCAGTACTTC.

The chain joins TRBV5-8 to TRBJ1-6, with 9 bases matching TRBD1. Germline V gene sequence: CDR1 SGHTS, CDR2 YDEGEE. The CDR3 is 17 residues long. With 4 bases clipped from V and 3 bases from J, the junction kept 8 bases outside the gene matches. In DNA, the CDR3 is TGTGCCAGCAGCCGAGGACAGGGGAGGGACTATAATTCACCCCTCCACTTT. Translating gives CASSRGQGRDYNSPLHF.

The rearrangement links TRBV7-2 to TRBJ1-1; D not resolved. This CDR3 region has 13 residues. V shed 7 bases and J shed 2 bases, with 11 bases lying between them. In germline, CDR1 is SGHTA, CDR2 FQGNSA. The CDR3, as DNA: TGTGCCAGCACGGCCCGGGTCAACACTGAAGCTTTCTTT. Translating gives CASTARVNTEAFF.